This T cell receptor beta chain stems from a study of human T cells and chemical hapten exposure. The study's findings and limits: With regard to DPC sensitization, TCRs above 1 in 1000 frequency did not change. Controls had significantly fewer large CDR3 similarity clusters than were formed by expanded TCRs.

V lost 4 bases, J lost 1 base, and 18 bases lay in between. The CDR3 is made up of 17 amino acids. Germline loops: CDR1 MRHNA, CDR2 SNTAGT. Via MiXCR, TCRdb re-called the RACE reads, giving one row per CDR3 protein. Of tens of thousands of distinct CDR3 sequences in the sample, approximately 15% are singletons; the top ten hold approximately 4.6%. This clonotype has only a few counts. Its specificity is not known. Time point in this sample: pre-sensitization, week 0. Treatment indicated: therapeutic diphenylcyclopropenone sensitization with weekly scalp DPC. Whole blood that had not been fractionated was the source of extracted total RNA.

Sequenced material: whole blood, taken in connection with sensitization to the hapten diphenylcyclopropenone (DPC). The chain uses TRBV6-4 and TRBJ2-3; no reliable D call. The origin of this receptor is a woman in her 50s with alopecia areata. Some clones in this sample may be carry-over from other donors' samples. DNA of the CDR3: TGTGCCAGCAGTGGCCTCCGGGTCAGAAGGGGCACAGATACGCAGTATTTT. This sequence encodes CASSGLRVRRGTDTQYF.